This TCR beta chain was identified in a study of blood T cells in healthy people across ages. With a J-beta primer mix and a sample-barcoded 5' primer, a second PCR ran about 6 to 11 cycles. From the 5' RACE reads, TCRdb called clonotypes with MiXCR, one entry per CDR3 protein. This sample yields around 500,000 distinct CDR3 sequences, of which around a quarter are seen a single time; approximately 4% belongs to the top ten. The same data also contributed to another study, on T cells of mothers and their children.

The receptor was derived from a boy between 2 and 15 years old in good health. Source material: blood.

CDR3 nucleotides: TGCGCCAGCAGCAGTAGCGGGAGGGCCTCCAATGAGCAGTTCTTC. Amino acid sequence: CASSSSGRASNEQFF. This chain connects TRBV5-1 to TRBJ2-1; 11 positions match TRBD2. With 4 bases clipped from V and 6 bases from J, the junction kept 6 bases outside the gene matches. Germline CDR1 SGHRS, CDR2 YFSETQ. This CDR3 spans 15 amino acids. The full variable domain, with the rest looked up from reference TRBV5-1 and TRBJ2-1, is KAGVTQTPRYLIKTRGQQVTLSCSPISGHRSVSWYQQTPGQGLQFLFEYFSETQRNKGNFPGRFSGRQFSNSRSEMNVSTLELGDSALYLCASSSSGRASNEQFFGPGTRLTVL.